Listed here are 32 T cell receptor beta chains from one sample, sequenced in a study of T cell repertoires in cytomegalovirus infection. TCRdb ran MiXCR on the reads and lists one entry per CDR3 protein. The data show hundreds of thousands of distinct CDR3 sequences, 30% to 35% seen once. These TCRs are of unknown antigen specificity. Source: cultured PBMCs, taken from culture after CMV antigen stimulation. All receptors derive from a human donor in good health (CMV status not recorded). Some clones in this sample may be carry-over from other donors' samples.

V gene TRBV7-9 combines with J gene TRBJ2-1; 8 bases agree with TRBD1. Trimming removed 5 bases from V and 4 bases from J; junction bases left unmatched: 4. The CDR3 is 14 residues long. The germline V gene has CDR1 SEHNR and CDR2 FQNEAQ (reference sequence). CDR3 nucleotide sequence: TGTGCCAGCAGCGGGGGACAGGCTTACAATGAGCAGTTCTTC. The encoded protein is CASSGGQAYNEQFF.

This clonotype occurred a few times. The chain recombines TRBV27 with TRBJ1-2; TRBD1 aligns across 8 bases. Losses at the gene ends were 5 bases for V and 10 bases for J; bases not matched to a gene: 6. This CDR3 region has 12 residues. Germline V gene data show CDR1 as MNHEY and CDR2 as SMNVEV (reference sequence). In DNA, the CDR3 is TGTGCCAGCAGTGGTACAGGGGGTCTCTACACCTTC. Amino acid sequence: CASSGTGGLYTF.

The CDR3 nucleotides are TGTGCCAGCAGGATGACAGCAGGGGCCCTCGAGCAGTACGTC. It translates to CASRMTAGALEQYV. This chain joins TRBV25-1 and TRBJ2-7; tentative D call: TRBD1 (6 bases). Germline V CDR1 and CDR2: MGHDK, SYGVNS. Between the trimmed V and J ends, which lost 6 bases and 6 bases, there was a span of 18 bases. The CDR3 has 14 amino acids.

The rearrangement uses TRBV7-4 and TRBJ2-7, with 10 bases identical to TRBD1. V lost 3 bases, J lost 4 bases, and 9 bases stayed unmatched. This CDR3 contains 16 residues. In germline, CDR1 is SGHVT, CDR2 SQSDAQ. CDR3 DNA: TGTGCCAGCAGCTTCCCCCGGGACAGGGGCCCTTACGAGCAGTACTTC. Protein product: CASSFPRDRGPYEQYF.

The V gene is TRBV6-2 or TRBV6-3, the J gene TRBJ2-1, with 7 bases identical to TRBD2. Germline CDR1 MNHEY, CDR2 SVGEGT. Germline trimming cut 5 bases from V and 4 bases from J; bases unmatched to any gene: 11. The CDR3 runs to 16 residues. CDR3 bases: TGTGCCAGCAGTCAACTCCGCAGTAGCGGGTACAATGAGCAGTTCTTC. This translates into CASSQLRSSGYNEQFF.

The chain recombines TRBV12-3 or TRBV12-4 with TRBJ2-1, with TRBD2 matching 9 bases. The CDR3 extends over 19 amino acids. Trimming at V came to 6 bases and at J to 8 bases, leaving 23 bases not matched to a gene. The CDR3 DNA follows: TGTGCCAGCAGGGGGTCGGGGGTATTGGCGGGAGGGCCTGTGGATGAGCAGTTCTTC. It codes for CASRGSGVLAGGPVDEQFF.

This clonotype has more than one count but fewer than ten. The rearrangement uses TRBV7-6 and TRBJ1-2, with D uncertain. The CDR3 has 15 residues. Germline-derived CDR1 and CDR2 are SGHVS and FNYEAQ. Trimming removed 1 base from V and 4 bases from J, with 13 bases in between. As DNA, the CDR3 is TGTGCCAGCAGCTTAGGGAGCGGGGATGTCTATGGCTACACCTTC. Translation: CASSLGSGDVYGYTF.

V gene TRBV18 combines with J gene TRBJ1-2; 8 bases fit TRBD1. The germline V gene has CDR1 KGHSH and CDR2 LQKENI. The CDR3 has 19 amino acids. J lost 8 bases, V lost 0 bases, and 20 bases had no gene match. The CDR3 loop reads CASSPPALTDRAVQEGYTF. CDR3 coding DNA: TGTGCCAGCTCACCACCTGCTCTAACGGACAGGGCCGTCCAGGAAGGCTACACCTTC.

CDR3 nucleotides: TGTGCCAGCAGCCCCGGACAGATATCGAACACTGAAGCTTTCTTT. Protein sequence: CASSPGQISNTEAFF. The chain has TRBV7-6 and TRBJ1-1; a possible D gene is TRBD1 (6 bases). V lost 5 bases and J lost 1, with 14 bases in between. This CDR3 contains 15 residues. Per the germline V gene, CDR1 is SGHVS and CDR2 is FNYEAQ. The full variable domain, with the rest looked up from reference TRBV7-6 and TRBJ1-1, is GAGVSQSPRYKVTKRGQDVALRCDPISGHVSLYWYRQALGQGPEFLTYFNYEAQQDKSGLPNDRFSAERPEGSISTLTIQRTEQRDSAMYRCASSPGQISNTEAFFGQGTRLTVV.

The chain has TRBV4-3 and TRBJ2-2; D gene unclear. V lost 3 bases to trimming and J lost 6 bases, with 5 bases between them. The CDR3 is 12 residues long. Germline V gene data show CDR1 as LGHNA and CDR2 as YSLEER. The CDR3 DNA is TGCGCCAGCAGCCAGCGGTCCGGGGAGCTGTTTTTT. It encodes CASSQRSGELFF.

This clonotype was seen a few times. CDR3 sequence: CASSRDRGPSNQPQHF. The CDR3 nucleotides are TGTGCCAGCAGTCGCGACAGGGGCCCTAGCAATCAGCCCCAGCATTTT. The chain carries TRBV6-2 or TRBV6-3 and TRBJ1-5; TRBD1 matches at 8 bases. Germline values: CDR1 MNHEY, CDR2 SVGEGT. This CDR3 has 16 amino acids. J was trimmed by 0 bases and V by 5 bases; bases with no gene match: 6.

This chain uses TRBV20-1 with TRBJ2-2; D not resolved. The CDR3 extends over 14 amino acids. With 5 bases removed from V and 3 bases from J, the gap between germline ends came to 13 bases. CDR1 and CDR2 from the germline V gene are DFQATT and SNEGSKA (reference sequence). Written as DNA, the CDR3 is TGCAGTGCTTTAGGCCGACGGTACACCGGGGAGCTGTTTTTT. It specifies CSALGRRYTGELFF.

This clonotype was detected only a few times. The J gene is TRBJ2-1, the V gene TRBV5-4; 9 bases align to TRBD2. Germline trimming cut 2 bases from V and 4 bases from J; bases unmatched to any gene: 7. Germline CDR1 reads SGHNT; CDR2 reads YYREEE (reference sequence). The CDR3 is 16 residues long. The CDR3 nucleotides read TGTGCCAGCAGCTTACGTCTAGCGGGACCTTACAATGAGCAGTTCTTC. Residues: CASSLRLAGPYNEQFF. Supplemented by reference TRBV5-4 and TRBJ2-1, the full variable domain reads ETGVTQSPTHLIKTRGQQVTLRCSSQSGHNTVSWYQQALGQGPQFIFQYYREEENGRGNFPPRFSGLQFPNYSSELNVNALELDDSALYLCASSLRLAGPYNEQFFGPGTRLTVL.

The count of this clonotype is one. This chain joins TRBV27 and TRBJ1-2; 7 bases are shared with TRBD1. V was pared by 6 bases and J by 3 bases, with 16 bases of the junction left unmatched. There are 17 residues in the CDR3. Germline V gives CDR1 MNHEY, CDR2 SMNVEV (reference sequence). CDR3 in amino acids: CASSPIPGQIWDYGYTF. CDR3 in DNA: TGTGCCAGCAGCCCAATACCGGGACAGATATGGGACTATGGCTACACCTTC.

The gene calls are TRBV4-1 and TRBJ2-7, with a tentative D call TRBD2 (6 bases). There are 15 residues in the CDR3. Per the germline V gene, CDR1 is MGHRA and CDR2 is YSYEKL. The ends were cut back, 3 bases at V and 7 bases at J, with 19 bases in the middle. CDR3 sequence reads: CASSHAGTGGGEQYF. As DNA, the CDR3 is TGCGCCAGCAGCCACGCCGGGACTGGGGGAGGAGAGCAGTACTTC.

The chain joins TRBV7-2 to TRBJ1-5, with D hard to call. The CDR3 totals 12 residues. The V gene's germline CDR1 is SGHTA and CDR2 FQGNSA. Trimming took 1 base from V and 15 from J, leaving 13 bases between them. The CDR3 DNA reads TGTGCCAGCAGCTTAGGGCCGTCCTATCTGCATTTT. It yields the protein CASSLGPSYLHF.

The rearrangement joins TRBV2 to TRBJ2-7; TRBD2 might be the D (6 bases). Trimming shortened V by 4 bases and J by 4 bases, and 11 bases separated the two germline ends. CDR3 length: 13 amino acids. Germline CDR1 and CDR2: SNHLY and FYNNEI. Here the CDR3 reads CASSGEAGYEQYF. The CDR3 DNA sequence: TGTGCCAGCAGTGGGGAGGCCGGTTACGAGCAGTACTTC.

In its sample, this clonotype was seen a few times. The chain links TRBV20-1 to TRBJ2-3; either TRBD1 or TRBD2 may supply D (5 bases each). The germline CDR1 and CDR2 sequences are DFQATT and SNEGSKA (reference sequence). This CDR3 comprises 14 residues. Between the trimmed V and J ends, which lost 1 base and 1 base, there was a span of 9 bases. Here the CDR3 reads CSARAGRRTDTQYF. CDR3 DNA: TGCAGTGCTAGAGCGGGACGCCGCACAGATACGCAGTATTTT.

The chain carries TRBV19 and TRBJ2-1, with 10 bases identical to TRBD2. V shed 7 bases and J 4 bases; nucleotides not matched to a gene: 4. This CDR3 comprises 14 residues. Per germline, CDR1 LNHDA and CDR2 SQIVND (reference sequence). In DNA form, the CDR3 reads TGTGCCAGTAACATAGCGGGAGGTTACAATGAGCAGTTCTTC. This encodes CASNIAGGYNEQFF.

CDR3 DNA: TGTGCCAGCAGCCAAGACGCGCAGAATTTGTACCAAGAGACCCAGTACTTC. Translated, it gives CASSQDAQNLYQETQYF. The chain joins TRBV4-2 to TRBJ2-5; D is undetermined. Deletions cut 0 bases from V and 0 bases from J, with 14 bases between. The CDR3 runs 17 residues. CDR1 and CDR2 (germline): LGHNA, YNFKEQ.

Many counts were recorded for this clonotype. This sequence joins TRBV7-2 and TRBJ1-5; 8 bases align to TRBD1. This CDR3 comprises 13 residues. CDR1 and CDR2 from the germline V gene are SGHTA and FQGNSA. V shed 5 bases, J shed 7 bases, and the junction held 4 bases outside the gene matches. CDR3 residues: CASSRDRRQPQHF. In DNA, the CDR3 is TGTGCCAGCAGCCGGGACAGGAGACAGCCCCAGCATTTT.

The V and J genes are TRBV11-2 and TRBJ1-2; TRBD1 matches 7 bases. The CDR3 is 14 residues long. V shed 4 bases, J shed 0 bases, and the junction held 2 bases outside the gene matches. The germline gives CDR1 SGHAT, CDR2 FQNNGV. The CDR3 protein is CASSSDRTNYGYTF. The CDR3 DNA follows: TGTGCCAGCAGCTCGGACAGGACTAACTATGGCTACACCTTC.

This rearrangement joins TRBV6-5 to TRBJ2-4; weak D call: TRBD1 (6 bases). The V end lost 6 bases, the J end lost 2 bases, and 17 bases lay between the germline ends. This CDR3 has 16 residues. Looked up from germline, CDR1 is MNHEY and CDR2 is SVGAGI. The CDR3 DNA reads TGTGCCAGCAGCCGCAACAGGGATAGGTCCAAAAACATTCAGTACTTC. Amino acids: CASSRNRDRSKNIQYF.

Only a few counts were recorded for this clonotype. V is TRBV7-8 and J is TRBJ2-7, with 8 nucleotides matching TRBD1. The V gene's germline CDR1 is SGHVS and CDR2 FQNEAQ. V lost 3 bases, J lost 6 bases, and 16 bases stayed unmatched. CDR3 length: 17 amino acids. The CDR3 here is CASSFPHTGTGFSEQYF. DNA for the CDR3: TGTGCCAGCAGCTTCCCTCACACCGGGACAGGTTTCTCCGAGCAGTACTTC.

This chain uses TRBV7-2 with TRBJ2-7; 9 bases fit TRBD1. CDR3 length: 13 amino acids. The junction had 3 bases not matched to a gene; V was cut back by 4 bases and J by 5 bases. The germline V gene encodes CDR1 SGHTA and CDR2 FQGNSA. CDR3 loop: CASSYRTGDEQYF. In DNA form, the CDR3 reads TGTGCCAGCAGCTACCGGACAGGGGACGAGCAGTACTTC.

This chain links TRBV19 with TRBJ2-3; D gene unclear. Trimming removed 0 bases at V and 3 bases at J, with 4 bases between. The CDR3 sequence is 13 residues long. Germline assignment: CDR1 LNHDA and CDR2 SQIVND (reference sequence). CDR3 residues: CASSIDATDTQYF. The DNA for the CDR3 is TGTGCCAGTAGTATAGATGCGACAGATACGCAGTATTTT.

The V call is TRBV4-1, the J call TRBJ1-2, with D uncertain. The CDR3 is made up of 13 amino acids. Looked up from germline, CDR1 is MGHRA and CDR2 is YSYEKL. Between the trimmed V and J ends, which lost 1 base and 8 bases, there was a span of 11 bases. This chain's CDR3 is CASSQVAGYGYTF. In DNA, the CDR3 is TGCGCCAGCAGCCAAGTAGCTGGTTACGGCTACACCTTC.

This clonotype has only a few counts. This chain joins TRBV20-1 and TRBJ2-1, with D possibly being TRBD1 (5 bases). The V end was cut by 1 base, the J end by 7 bases, with 17 bases between. Germline-derived CDR1 and CDR2 are DFQATT and SNEGSKA (reference sequence). CDR3 size: 15 residues. The CDR3 bases are TGCAGTGCTAGAGCAGCTGGCAGGGTGGGGAATGAGCAGTTCTTC. Translation: CSARAAGRVGNEQFF.

This clonotype has a handful of counts. The chain uses TRBV7-9 and TRBJ2-7; weak D call: TRBD2 (6 bases). Germline CDR1 reads SEHNR; CDR2 reads FQNEAQ (reference sequence). V was pared by 2 bases and J by 0 bases, with 11 bases between. The CDR3 length is 15 residues. CDR3: CASSLIGGPSYEQYV. In nucleotides, the CDR3 is TGTGCCAGCAGCTTAATCGGGGGTCCCTCCTACGAGCAGTACGTC.

This clonotype occurred a few times. CDR3 sequence reads: CSVAGTPFDGGNTIYF. CDR3 sequence (DNA): TGCAGCGTTGCCGGGACACCATTCGACGGTGGAAACACCATATATTTT. This rearrangement joins TRBV29-1 to TRBJ1-3, with a possible D match to TRBD1 (6 bases). V was clipped by 4 bases and J by 3 bases, with 19 bases between them. The germline V gene has CDR1 SQVTM and CDR2 ANQGSEA. The CDR3 is 16 residues long.

This clonotype was observed many times. The chain uses TRBV7-2 and TRBJ1-5, with 9 bases fitting TRBD1. The CDR3 runs 15 residues. Germline values: CDR1 SGHTA, CDR2 FQGNSA. The trim removed 4 bases at V and 2 bases at J, leaving 3 bases unmatched. The CDR3 loop is CASSWGQGGNQPQHF. CDR3 coding DNA: TGTGCCAGCAGCTGGGGACAGGGAGGCAATCAGCCCCAGCATTTT.

At least ten counts were recorded for this clonotype. J is TRBJ2-7 and V is TRBV7-2; no reliable D call. V was trimmed by 0 bases and J by 2 bases, leaving 11 bases between them. Looked up from germline, CDR1 is SGHTA and CDR2 is FQGNSA. CDR3 length: 15 amino acids. CDR3 sequence (DNA): TGTGCCAGCAGCTTAGCTGGTCCTGGGCCCTACGAGCAGTACGTC. This gives the protein CASSLAGPGPYEQYV.